This T cell receptor (beta chain) derives from a study of T cell changes during pregnancy in multiple sclerosis. The CDR3 runs 15 residues. Germline CDR1 is LGHNA and CDR2 is YSLEER. V gave up 1 base and J gave up 4 bases, with 10 bases separating them. The assay was immunoSEQ multiplex PCR, and TCRdb's table has in-frame clones only and misses some. The table has 50,000 to 70,000 clones, 80% to 95% seen once; the top ten hold 0.8% to 1%. Specimen: peripheral blood, collected in the first trimester of pregnancy. The receptor's source is a female donor with multiple sclerosis, enrolled in a pregnancy study. J is TRBJ2-2 and V is TRBV4-3, with D possibly being TRBD1 (6 bases). This CDR3 is CASSQGQGSTGELFF. CDR3 DNA: TGCGCCAGCAGCCAAGGGCAGGGGAGCACCGGGGAGCTGTTTTTT.